The clone carrying this T cell receptor (beta chain) came up once. Its matching antigen is unknown. The record originates from a study of cytomegalovirus exposure and HLA in healthy donors. Study overall: Drawn from HLA-typed donors, tens of millions of unique TCRs were held in an early data release.

Overall study results and limits: Fewer N-insertions than the 666-donor mean were reportedly shown by an Asian-associated ancestry cluster in a later analysis. Listed as cytomegalovirus-associated were 150 to 200 TCR beta chains.

A multiplex PCR was run with 60 Vbeta primers and 13 Jbeta primers. Some clones are missing from TCRdb's copy, which holds only in-frame ones; the method was immunoSEQ multiplex PCR. The repertoire holds over 95,000 clones, with 70% to 80% as singletons. The trim removed 8 bases at V and 4 bases at J, leaving 11 bases unmatched. Germline V gene data show CDR1 as LNHDA and CDR2 as SQIVND (reference sequence). The CDR3 is 16 amino acids. What was sequenced was PBMCs. This sequence joins TRBV19 and TRBJ2-5; TRBD1 aligns across 12 bases. The clonotype was recovered from a human donor in good health. CDR3 in amino acids: CASRGGTGGLGETQYF. The CDR3 coding sequence is TGTGCCAGTCGAGGTGGGACAGGGGGCTTGGGAGAGACCCAGTACTTC.